These T cell receptor beta chains were read from a single sample in a study of blood T cells in healthy people across ages. MiXCR was run by TCRdb on the 5' RACE reads, yielding one entry per CDR3 protein. The sample contains more than 700,000 distinct CDR3 sequences, about half of which appear only once. Sequences were obtained from blood. The receptors were sampled from a man aged 80 or over in good health. Both conserved end residues are part of each CDR3. The order of the fields is J gene, clone size, V gene, D gene, CDR3 protein, CDR3 DNA. The D gene is left open where the match is weak. Not all rows give a size; the values are once, few, many and, for expanded clones, a class.

TRBJ1-4 | . | TRBV6-2/TRBV6-3 | TRBD1 | CASGVRTGKEKLFF | TGTGCCAGCGGGGTCCGGACAGGGAAGGAAAAACTGTTTTTT
TRBJ2-7 | . | TRBV7-8 | TRBD2 | CASSPLAGVMYEQYF | TGTGCCAGCAGTCCGCTAGCGGGAGTGATGTACGAGCAGTACTTC
TRBJ2-7 | few | TRBV7-2 | . | CASSLRASYNEQYF | TGTGCCAGCAGCTTACGTGCCTCCTACAATGAGCAGTACTTC
TRBJ2-5 | . | TRBV6-5 | TRBD2 | CVSSYLAVEGETQYF | TGTGTCAGCAGTTACCTAGCGGTAGAGGGGGAGACCCAGTACTTC
TRBJ2-7 | . | TRBV12-3/TRBV12-4 | TRBD1 | CASSFRQGGFDSHEQYF | TGTGCCAGCAGTTTCCGACAGGGCGGGTTTGACTCCCACGAGCAGTACTTC
TRBJ2-7 | . | TRBV5-1 | TRBD2 | CASSSAGGLDEQYF | TGCGCCAGCAGCTCGGCGGGAGGCTTAGATGAGCAGTACTTC
TRBJ2-3 | . | TRBV18 | TRBD2 | CASSPRELAGFTDTQYF | TGTGCCAGCTCACCACGAGAACTAGCGGGATTCACAGATACGCAGTATTTT
TRBJ2-6 | many | TRBV7-8 | . | CASSLKGFSGANVLTF | TGTGCCAGCAGCTTAAAAGGTTTCTCTGGGGCCAACGTCCTGACTTTC
TRBJ2-3 | . | TRBV2 | . | CASNRPLTDTQYF | TGTGCCAGCAATCGACCTCTCACAGATACGCAGTATTTT
TRBJ2-4 | . | TRBV9 | TRBD2 | CASAPGLAGGLAKNIQYF | TGTGCCAGCGCTCCGGGACTAGCGGGAGGACTAGCCAAAAACATTCAGTACTTC
TRBJ2-1 | . | TRBV20-1 | TRBD2 | CSARDQAGVSNEQFF | TGCAGTGCTAGAGATCAAGCGGGAGTAAGCAATGAGCAGTTCTTC
TRBJ2-7 | few | TRBV28 | . | CAPPPEQYF | TGTGCCCCGCCCCCCGAGCAGTACTTC
TRBJ2-7 | few | TRBV4-2 | . | CASSQVNSGAYNEQYF | TGTGCCAGCAGCCAAGTGAATAGCGGAGCCTACAATGAGCAGTACTTC
TRBJ2-6 | . | TRBV25-1 | . | CASSESVANVLTF | TGTGCCAGCAGTGAGAGTGTTGCCAACGTCCTGACTTTC
TRBJ2-7 | once | TRBV12-3/TRBV12-4 | . | CASRLRGPSGEQYF | TGTGCCAGCAGGTTAAGGGGCCCCTCAGGCGAGCAGTACTTC
TRBJ2-1 | few | TRBV18 | . | CASSPFEGPNEQFF | TGTGCCAGCTCACCATTTGAGGGACCCAATGAGCAGTTCTTC
TRBJ2-7 | . | TRBV20-1 | . | CSAPSALGIDEQYF | TGCAGTGCCCCCTCGGCCCTGGGTATCGACGAGCAGTACTTC
TRBJ2-1 | few | TRBV7-2 | . | CASRNLRRDYNEQFF | TGTGCCAGCAGGAACCTTCGTAGGGATTACAATGAGCAGTTCTTC
TRBJ1-1 | . | TRBV29-1 | . | CSVESGRFVNTEAFF | TGCAGCGTTGAATCCGGCAGATTCGTGAACACTGAAGCTTTCTTT
TRBJ1-5 | . | TRBV20-1 | TRBD1 | CSARTGGNQPQHF | TGCAGTGCTAGGACAGGGGGCAATCAGCCCCAGCATTTT
TRBJ1-4 | few | TRBV2 | . | CASSGTTTTNEKLFF | TGTGCCAGCAGCGGGACGACCACAACTAATGAAAAACTGTTTTTT
TRBJ2-6 | once | TRBV15 | . | CATSRDYWANGANVLTF | TGTGCCACCAGCAGAGATTATTGGGCGAATGGGGCCAACGTCCTGACTTTC
TRBJ2-7 | . | TRBV7-2 | . | CASSFDSNEQYF | TGTGCCAGCAGCTTCGACTCCAATGAGCAGTACTTC
TRBJ2-1 | few | TRBV24-1 | TRBD2 | CATSDYGTSSYNEQFF | TGTGCCACCAGTGACTACGGGACTAGCAGTTACAATGAGCAGTTCTTC
TRBJ2-7 | . | TRBV4-3 | . | CASSQQPQGYEQYF | TGCGCCAGCAGCCAGCAACCACAGGGATACGAGCAGTACTTC
TRBJ2-7 | . | TRBV20-1 | . | CSARDPTRVSEQYF | TGCAGTGCTAGAGATCCCACCCGGGTGTCCGAGCAGTACTTC
TRBJ2-1 | few | TRBV5-1 | . | CASSSVSRGVSGNEQFF | TGCGCCAGCAGCTCAGTGTCGAGGGGCGTCTCGGGGAATGAGCAGTTCTTC
TRBJ2-7 | many | TRBV5-1 | . | CASSLAGDSYEQYF | TGTGCCAGCAGCTTGGCCGGCGACTCCTACGAGCAGTACTTC
TRBJ2-6 | . | TRBV18 | TRBD1 | CASSPLSHIRQGAQAGANVLTF | TGTGCCAGCTCACCTCTATCCCATATTCGACAGGGGGCGCAAGCTGGGGCCAACGTCCTGACTTTC
TRBJ2-5 | few | TRBV7-2 | . | CASSLVYNEQYF | TGTGCCAGCAGCTTGGTTTACAATGAGCAGTACTTC
TRBJ2-7 | . | TRBV28 | . | CASSSPGRSPGNEQYF | TGTGCCAGCAGTTCGCCTGGAAGAAGCCCCGGGAACGAGCAGTACTTC
TRBJ2-1 | few | TRBV20-1 | . | CSATGSYNEQFF | TGCAGTGCAACAGGCTCCTACAATGAGCAGTTCTTC